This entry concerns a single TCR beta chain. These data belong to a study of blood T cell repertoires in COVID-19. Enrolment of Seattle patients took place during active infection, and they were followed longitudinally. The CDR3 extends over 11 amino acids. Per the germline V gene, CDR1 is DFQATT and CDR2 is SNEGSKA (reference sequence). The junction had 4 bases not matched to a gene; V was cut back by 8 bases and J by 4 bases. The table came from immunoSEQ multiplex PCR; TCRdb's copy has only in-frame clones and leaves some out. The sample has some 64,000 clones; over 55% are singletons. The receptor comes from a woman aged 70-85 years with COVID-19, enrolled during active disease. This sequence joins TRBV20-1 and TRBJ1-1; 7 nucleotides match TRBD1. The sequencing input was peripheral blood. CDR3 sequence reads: CSRQGPTEAFF. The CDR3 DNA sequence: TGCAGTCGACAGGGACCCACTGAAGCTTTCTTT.